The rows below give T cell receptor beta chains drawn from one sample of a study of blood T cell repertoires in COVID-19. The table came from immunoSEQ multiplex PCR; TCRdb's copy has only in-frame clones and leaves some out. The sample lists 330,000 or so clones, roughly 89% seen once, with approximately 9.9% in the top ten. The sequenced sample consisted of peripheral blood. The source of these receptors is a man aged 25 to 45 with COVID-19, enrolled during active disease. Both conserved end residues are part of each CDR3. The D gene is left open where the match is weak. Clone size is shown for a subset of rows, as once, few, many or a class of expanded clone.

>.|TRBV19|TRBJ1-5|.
CASSIEEAYSNQPQHF
TGTGCCAGTAGTATAGAGGAGGCTTATAGCAATCAGCCCCAGCATTTT
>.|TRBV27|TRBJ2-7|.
CASTAVGQLYF
TGTGCCAGCACCGCTGTAGGACAGCTTTATTTC
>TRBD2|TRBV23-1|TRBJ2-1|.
CASSQSGTGGPYNEQFF
TGCGCCAGCAGTCAATCTGGTACGGGGGGGCCCTACAATGAGCAGTTCTTC
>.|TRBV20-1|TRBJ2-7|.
CSASVARTYEQYF
TGCAGTGCTAGTGTAGCGAGAACCTACGAGCAGTACTTC
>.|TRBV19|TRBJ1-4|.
CASRGHLNEKLFF
TGTGCCAGTAGGGGACACCTAAATGAAAAACTGTTTTTT
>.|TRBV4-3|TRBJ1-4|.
CASSQGSGSNEKLFF
TGCGCCAGCAGCCAAGGATCGGGTTCCAATGAAAAACTGTTTTTT
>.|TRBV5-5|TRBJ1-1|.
CASNPVGGLNTEAFF
TGTGCCAGCAACCCTGTGGGGGGATTGAACACTGAAGCTTTCTTT
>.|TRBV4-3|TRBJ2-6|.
CASSPDTYSGANVLTF
TGCGCCAGCAGCCCTGACACTTACTCTGGGGCCAACGTCCTGACTTTC
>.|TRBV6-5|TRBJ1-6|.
CASSYSIGGDSPLHF
TGTGCCAGCAGTTACTCTATCGGGGGGGATTCACCCCTCCACTTT
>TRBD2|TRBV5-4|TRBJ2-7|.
CASSSGGYSTYEQYF
TGTGCCAGCAGCTCCGGGGGGTATTCTACCTACGAGCAGTACTTC
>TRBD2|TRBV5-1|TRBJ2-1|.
CASRSGTSGLNEQFF
TGCGCCAGCAGGTCCGGGACTAGCGGACTCAATGAGCAGTTCTTC
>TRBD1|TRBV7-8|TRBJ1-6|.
CASSKAGGSSYNSPLHF
TGTGCCAGCAGTAAAGCAGGGGGGAGCTCCTATAATTCACCCCTCCACTTT
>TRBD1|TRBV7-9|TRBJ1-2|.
CASSLVQGAHYGYTF
TGTGCCAGCAGCTTGGTACAGGGGGCACACTATGGCTACACCTTC
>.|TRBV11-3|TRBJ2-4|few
CASSLRGGNIQYF
TGTGCCAGCAGCTTAAGGGGGGGCAACATTCAGTACTTC
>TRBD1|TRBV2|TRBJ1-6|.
CASSVGDRANSPLHF
TGTGCCAGCAGTGTTGGCGACAGGGCTAATTCACCCCTCCACTTT
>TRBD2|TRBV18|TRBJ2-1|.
CASSPLAGFSYNEQFF
TGTGCCAGCTCACCCCTAGCGGGCTTCTCCTACAATGAGCAGTTCTTC
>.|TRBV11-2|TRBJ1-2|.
CASSPYRDWGFYGYTF
TGTGCCAGCAGCCCGTACAGGGATTGGGGTTTCTATGGCTACACCTTC
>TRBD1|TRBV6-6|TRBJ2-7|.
CASSRPDRGRPYEQYF
TGTGCCAGCAGTCGACCTGACAGGGGGCGCCCCTACGAGCAGTACTTC